Sequencing of this TCR beta chain was carried out in a study of healthy donors' naive CD4 and CD8 T cells. About the study: Donors, half of them female, were 20-25, 40-50 or 60-70 years old. A new alpha primer set targeted every functional IMGT alpha variant. Overall study findings and caveats: Possible naive T cell homeostatic proliferation bias remained unaddressed.

This clonotype turned up a few times. What it binds is not known. CD4+CD8-CD45RO-CD45RA+ cells were naive CD4+; CD8+CD4-CD45RA+CD27bright cells were naive CD8+. The CDR3 spans 13 residues. V was pared by 1 base and J by 3 bases, with 6 bases between. TCR libraries were built from 450 to 650 ng of total RNA by linear amplification. TCRdb passed the reads through MiXCR, listing each CDR3 protein once. Of around 200,000 distinct CDR3 sequences in the sample, around three quarters are singletons; the top ten hold roughly 2.3%. This clonotype originated in a pool of human donors in good health; the sample pools cells from several healthy donors. Sequenced: naive CD4+ and CD8+ T cells sorted from blood, pooled from several donors. This chain joins TRBV12-3 or TRBV12-4 and TRBJ1-1; D gene unclear. The CDR3 region is CASSLDVDTEAFF. The CDR3 DNA reads as TGTGCCAGCAGTTTAGATGTGGACACTGAAGCTTTCTTT.